The entry below gives a single TCR beta chain sequence along with its context. This clonotype has at least ten counts. It has no known antigen specificity. No much larger clone exists at a distance of one base, and base qualities are not known. This sample is part of a study of T-cell memory formation after mild COVID-19 (dated by TCRdb to the early 2020s). With respect to the entire study: TCR sequence clusters from the two donors were found to be largely donor specific. Longitudinal TCRalpha and TCRbeta repertoire sequencing tracked T-cell clones expanding and contracting after mild COVID-19 in a couple of donors. The cohort comprised two young, previously healthy adult volunteers, one female and one male.

Instrument on record: Illumina NovaSeq 6000. Using 5'RACE with constant-segment primers, TCRalpha and TCRbeta cDNA libraries were constructed, with sample barcodes and unique molecular identifiers added in the process. Trizol reagent was used to extract RNA from every sample. Libraries were amplified in two PCR steps, with a second sample barcode and Illumina TruSeq adapters added in the second step. Sequencing of libraries was performed on an Illumina NovaSeq with 2 x 150 bp paired-end reads. Regarding the original processing steps: The reads were demultiplexed and collapsed into UMI-guided consensus sequences using migec v1.2.7. Using mixcr v2.1.11, UMI consensuses were aligned to TRA and TRB V and J templates and then assembled into clonotypes. Expanded or contracted clonotypes were those called significant by both edgeR and NoisET, with noise models trained on biological replicates. For edgeR calls, the cutoffs were a false discovery rate-adjusted p below 0.01 and a log2 fold-change threshold of 1. PCA with hierarchical clustering of max-normalized trajectories of the 1000 most abundant clonotypes was used as exploratory dynamics analysis. Separately sequenced CD4+ and CD8+ repertoires were used to assign the CD4 or CD8 phenotype of responding clones. TCRdb passed the public sequencing reads through fastp at Q25 and MiXCR, retaining productive beta sequences. Each record represents a unique CDR3 protein, reported with the most common genes and DNA among its rows. For this entry, the V and J calls and clone size follow TCRdb and not the study's own pipeline. This sample has about 200,000 distinct CDR3 sequences in its table, and 7.5% to 10% of those were observed once. The leading ten clones occupy 3% to 4.5% of the sample.

Broad study findings and their caveats: SARS-CoV-2 specificity was not confirmed for the second-wave clones peaking on day 37. Only two mild cases were covered by the study, and larger cohorts that include severe cases with pre-infection samples were considered necessary. Clones that contracted from day 15 to 85 showed balanced CD4/CD8 phenotypes, whereas a second wave of clones that expanded from day 15 to 37 leaned towards CD4+. Some responding clones were found in pre-infection memory, which suggests that pre-existing cross-reactive memory T cells took part in the SARS-CoV-2 response. Contracting CD4+ clones were found mainly in CM and EM memory subsets, while CD8+ clones were enriched in EMRA.

Ficoll-Paque density gradient centrifugation was used to isolate PBMCs. The CDR3 covers 16 residues, taking in both the cysteine and the phenylalanine. CDR3 DNA is the only sequence kept; it has 48 bases, read in frame from the first base. The germline V end is reduced by 4 bases and the J end by 2 bases; junction bases left unmatched: 8. Reading the germline V gene gives CDR1 SGHRS and CDR2 YFSETQ. Sequences were obtained from PBMCs or a T cell subset sorted from them (not recorded which). The receptor's source is a young man who had mild COVID-19 (a few samples of this study predate the infection). The sample titles of this study are shuffled in the database, so cell type and time point are left out; the donor was told from shared clones. Recombination joined TRBV5-1 with TRBJ1-3; 8 bases in between match TRBD1. The CDR3 has the sequence CASSRTTGVAGNTIYF. The nucleotide sequence reads as follows: TGCGCCAGCAGCCGCACGACAGGGGTCGCTGGAAACACCATATATTTT.